The TCR beta chain under discussion was sequenced for a study of CD8+ T cells in alopecia areata (dated by TCRdb to between 2017 and 2018). Background on the whole study: The treated patients, all with moderate-to-severe alopecia areata, were enrolled in an open-label pilot trial of oral tofacitinib given at 5 to 10 mg twice daily. Scalp clonality was compared among normal scalp (n=4), patchy alopecia areata scalp (n=8), and alopecia totalis/universalis scalp (n=8). In both human patients and the C3H/HeJ mouse model, the study applied high-throughput TCRbeta sequencing to look at T cell clonal expansion in alopecia areata. The RNA source kit depended on sample type: the PAXgene miRNA kit for fixed scalp, the miRNeasy kit for PBMCs, and the RNeasy kit for mouse skin. The SALT score, which quantifies the percentage of affected scalp surface area, was used to measure disease severity in treated patients. In humans, TCRbeta sequencing was performed on scalp tissue and on sorted CD4+ and CD8+ peripheral blood T cells from healthy controls and from patients with patchy or totalis/universalis alopecia areata. Patients received tofacitinib for 6 to 18 months and were then followed off drug for 6 months to check for delayed response and recurrence. Amplification of TCRbeta CDR3 regions was done by immunoSEQ multiplex PCR using 35 Vbeta forward primers and 13 Jbeta reverse primers. Patients on tofacitinib were biopsied at baseline and after 4 and 24 weeks of treatment, and several of the patients also had a later scalp biopsy.

As concerns this clone: Its antigen is still unknown. The record has no base qualities; no much larger clone is one base away.

Results and caveats for the whole study, not just this receptor: Tofacitinib significantly lowered scalp clonality and the number of expanded CD8+ clones among the top 100 scalp clones. Shared TCR sequences between patients were less evident than in mice, which may be partly attributable to HLA diversity in the patient population. Many expanded lesional clones were found to persist in scalp and blood during tofacitinib treatment, and relapse after treatment cessation may be partly explained by this persistence. Because the treated cohort was small and had only one nonresponder, larger studies are needed to examine links between baseline CD8+ expansion and response. Compared with normal scalp, lesional scalp, particularly in alopecia totalis/universalis, had higher clonality and more expanded CD8+ clones, which suggests antigenic drive. Unlike mouse skin, where gammadelta T cells dominate, normal human skin contains resident alphabeta T cells that get sequenced too, which complicates analysis of the scalp TCR repertoire.

Library creation used the immunoSEQ multiplex PCR assay. RNA was extracted from all samples and reverse transcribed into cDNA as template for TCR sequencing. First-strand cDNA was synthesized with SuperScript III using a 2:1 mix of oligo-dT and random hexamers. A synthetic immune receptor repertoire was used to gauge amplification bias, and whatever bias remained was removed computationally. In the paper's pipeline: Raw reads were preprocessed for error removal, and CDR3 was defined according to IMGT conventions as running from the conserved cysteine to phenylalanine. Clonality was computed by normalizing Shannon entropy by log2 of the number of productive unique TCRs and subtracting the result from 1. Whether scalp clones were CD4 or CD8 was inferred by matching scalp TCRbeta sequences against CD4 and CD8 repertoires sorted from blood. What TCRdb holds here is the immuneACCESS table cut down to in-frame rearrangements. Part of the clones is not present; checked against another copy, under half of the missing clones reflect an unresolved V gene, and the others are unexplained. V, J and clone size are taken as reported in that table, and D and trimming were inferred from the DNA itself. The sample table shows 150,000 to 200,000 clones, and over 55% are seen once. 0.95% to 1.1% of the sample is in the top ten clones.

Taken with the paper, the label for time point translates to: less than 25 weeks on oral tofacitinib. The label giving this sample's treatment or condition can be read as: oral pan-JAK inhibitor, 5-10 mg twice daily. Peripheral blood and lesional scalp punch biopsies were obtained from patients with alopecia areata. After PBMCs were isolated by density centrifugation and stained for CD3, CD4 and CD8, a FACSAria was used to sort CD4+ and CD8+ T cells. The receptor was derived from a human donor with alopecia areata. Sample: CD4+ T cells sorted from blood, taken at week 24, from a patient treated with tofacitinib.

The CDR3 protein: CASISSRGDGYTF. The nucleotide sequence is TGTGCCAGCATATCGAGCCGGGGGGATGGCTACACCTTC. Recombination joined TRBV25-1 with TRBJ1-2, and the D gene may be TRBD1, 5 bases matching. Trimming at the junction amounts to 7 bases on V and 6 bases on J, and the germline ends lie 15 bases apart. CDR1 and CDR2, per the germline V gene, are MGHDK and SYGVNS. The CDR3 has 13 amino acids, counting the end cysteine and phenylalanine. Kept here is only the CDR3 DNA, which spans 39 bases and is read in frame from base 1.